Listed below are T cell receptor beta chains from one sample, sequenced in a study of blood T cell repertoires in COVID-19. Assay: immunoSEQ multiplex PCR; the TCRdb copy retains only in-frame clones and omits some. The profile covers around 72,000 clones, with roughly 85% appearing a single time and 18% taken by the ten largest. Sequencing was performed on peripheral blood. The receptors stem from a woman over 75 with acute or convalescent COVID-19. Each CDR3 is given with its conserved first and last residue. D genes are given only for firm matches. Clone size is given for some rows only: seen once, a few or many times, or a class if the clone is expanded.

clone size: -; J gene: TRBJ2-3; V gene: TRBV6-4; D gene: TRBD2; CDR3 DNA: TGTGCCAGCAGTGTAATCGCTAGCGGGGGACTAAGCACAGATACGCAGTATTTT; CDR3 protein: CASSVIASGGLSTDTQYF
clone size: once; J gene: TRBJ2-1; V gene: TRBV7-3; D gene: -; CDR3 DNA: TGTGCCAGCAGCTTAGACTCATCCCCCGTCAATGAGCAGTTCTTC; CDR3 protein: CASSLDSSPVNEQFF
clone size: -; J gene: TRBJ2-2; V gene: TRBV7-7; D gene: TRBD2; CDR3 DNA: TGTGCTAGCAGCTTAGGGACTAGCGGATTCGGGGAGCTGTTTTTT; CDR3 protein: CASSLGTSGFGELFF
clone size: -; J gene: TRBJ2-3; V gene: TRBV7-3; D gene: TRBD2; CDR3 DNA: TGTGCCAGCAGCTTTAGTAGCGGGGGCACAGATACGCAGTATTTT; CDR3 protein: CASSFSSGGTDTQYF
clone size: -; J gene: TRBJ1-2; V gene: TRBV15; D gene: -; CDR3 DNA: TGTGCCACCAGCAGAGCGCCCCGGCCCGAGGGAGGCTACACCTTC; CDR3 protein: CATSRAPRPEGGYTF
clone size: -; J gene: TRBJ2-3; V gene: TRBV6-6; D gene: TRBD2; CDR3 DNA: TGTGCCAGCAGCGGGAGCGGGGGGGGGTTCACAGATACGCAGTATTTT; CDR3 protein: CASSGSGGGFTDTQYF
clone size: -; J gene: TRBJ2-5; V gene: TRBV9; D gene: TRBD2; CDR3 DNA: TGTGCCAGCAGCGAAGGGACTATGGAGACCCAGTACTTC; CDR3 protein: CASSEGTMETQYF
clone size: -; J gene: TRBJ2-1; V gene: TRBV11-3; D gene: TRBD2; CDR3 DNA: TGTGCCAGCAGCTTCTTTAGCGGGTACAATGAGCAGTTCTTC; CDR3 protein: CASSFFSGYNEQFF
clone size: -; J gene: TRBJ2-7; V gene: TRBV18; D gene: TRBD2; CDR3 DNA: TGTGCCAGCTCGGAACGGGAGGTAACCTACGAGCAGTACTTC; CDR3 protein: CASSEREVTYEQYF
clone size: -; J gene: TRBJ2-5; V gene: TRBV3-1/TRBV3-2; D gene: TRBD2; CDR3 DNA: TGTGCCAGCTCCCTGGGGGGAGGGACCCAAGAGACCCAGTACTTC; CDR3 protein: CASSLGGGTQETQYF
clone size: -; J gene: TRBJ1-2; V gene: TRBV9; D gene: -; CDR3 DNA: TGTGCCAGCAGCGTAGGCGCGGGGGCGAGGGACTATGGCTACACCTTC; CDR3 protein: CASSVGAGARDYGYTF
clone size: -; J gene: TRBJ2-7; V gene: TRBV6-2/TRBV6-3; D gene: -; CDR3 DNA: TGTGCCAGCAGTTACTCGACCCTAGCTTCCTACGAGCAGTACTTC; CDR3 protein: CASSYSTLASYEQYF
clone size: -; J gene: TRBJ2-2; V gene: TRBV5-1; D gene: -; CDR3 DNA: TGCGCCAGCAGTCTGTCGGTGGGAGTAGCCGGGGAGCTGTTTTTT; CDR3 protein: CASSLSVGVAGELFF
clone size: -; J gene: TRBJ2-3; V gene: TRBV7-2; D gene: -; CDR3 DNA: TGTGCCAGCAGCTTAGCGGGGGGACGCACAGATACGCAGTATTTT; CDR3 protein: CASSLAGGRTDTQYF
clone size: -; J gene: TRBJ2-6; V gene: TRBV19; D gene: -; CDR3 DNA: TGTGCCAGTAGTATAGGGAGGGCTGGGGCCAACGTCCTGACTTTC; CDR3 protein: CASSIGRAGANVLTF
clone size: -; J gene: TRBJ2-1; V gene: TRBV3-1/TRBV3-2; D gene: TRBD2; CDR3 DNA: TGTGCCAGCAGCCATACCTTCCGGTCTAGCGGGAGGGCCAATGAGCAGTTCTTC; CDR3 protein: CASSHTFRSSGRANEQFF
clone size: -; J gene: TRBJ2-5; V gene: TRBV29-1; D gene: TRBD2; CDR3 DNA: TGCAGCGTTGGGGTGACTAGCGGGGCAGAGACCCAGTACTTC; CDR3 protein: CSVGVTSGAETQYF
clone size: -; J gene: TRBJ2-1; V gene: TRBV23-1; D gene: TRBD2; CDR3 DNA: TGCGCCAGCAGTCTTGCGGGACTAGCAGACGATGAGCAGTTCTTC; CDR3 protein: CASSLAGLADDEQFF
clone size: -; J gene: TRBJ1-6; V gene: TRBV5-1; D gene: TRBD1; CDR3 DNA: TGCGCCAGCAGCTCCGAAGACAGGGGAGTCTCACCCCTCCACTTT; CDR3 protein: CASSSEDRGVSPLHF
clone size: -; J gene: TRBJ2-2; V gene: TRBV14; D gene: TRBD2; CDR3 DNA: TGTGCCAGCAGCCAACGTAGCGGGAGGGCCAGTTACACCGGGGAGCTGTTTTTT; CDR3 protein: CASSQRSGRASYTGELFF
clone size: -; J gene: TRBJ2-7; V gene: TRBV7-8; D gene: TRBD2; CDR3 DNA: TGTGCCAGCAGCTTAGCGGCTAGCGGGAGCGCAAATTCCTACGAGCAGTACTTC; CDR3 protein: CASSLAASGSANSYEQYF
clone size: -; J gene: TRBJ1-2; V gene: TRBV5-1; D gene: -; CDR3 DNA: TGCGCCAGCAGCTTGGACCCAGGGAACTATGGCTACACCTTC; CDR3 protein: CASSLDPGNYGYTF
clone size: -; J gene: TRBJ1-2; V gene: TRBV7-8; D gene: -; CDR3 DNA: TGTGCCAGCAGCCCCAGACAGGATGGCTACACCTTC; CDR3 protein: CASSPRQDGYTF
clone size: -; J gene: TRBJ2-2; V gene: TRBV19; D gene: TRBD2; CDR3 DNA: TGTGCCAGTACCAGAGAGGGACTAGCGGGACCCACCGGGGAGCTGTTTTTT; CDR3 protein: CASTREGLAGPTGELFF
clone size: once; J gene: TRBJ1-4; V gene: TRBV30; D gene: TRBD1; CDR3 DNA: TGTGCCTGGGGACAGGGAGGGGCTGAAAAACTGTTTTTT; CDR3 protein: CAWGQGGAEKLFF
clone size: -; J gene: TRBJ1-6; V gene: TRBV19; D gene: -; CDR3 DNA: TGTGCCAGCCAAGACAGGTATAATTCACCCCTCCACTTT; CDR3 protein: CASQDRYNSPLHF
clone size: once; J gene: TRBJ1-1; V gene: TRBV15; D gene: TRBD1; CDR3 DNA: TGTGCCACCAGCGGGGACAGGGAAGCTTTCTTT; CDR3 protein: CATSGDREAFF